This TCR beta chain derives from a study of blood T cell repertoires in COVID-19. The wider study: COVID-19 samples collected from the United States, Italy and Spain covered acute and convalescent phases.

Libraries were prepared by immunoSEQ multiplex PCR; TCRdb keeps only in-frame clonotypes and omits some of them. The sample lists about 50,000 clones; more than 75% were seen once. V shed 0 bases, J shed 2 bases, and the junction held 2 bases outside the gene matches. The CDR3 is made up of 15 amino acids. Germline V lookup: CDR1 SGHRS, CDR2 YFSETQ. The sequenced sample was PBMCs or T cells enriched from blood (not recorded which). The genes are TRBV5-1 and TRBJ1-2, with 9 bases aligning to TRBD1. The TCR originated in a woman in her forties or fifties with acute COVID-19. CDR3 nucleotides: TGCGCCAGCAGCTTGGCGGACAGGGGAAACTATGGCTACACCTTC. Protein product: CASSLADRGNYGYTF.